This T cell receptor (beta chain) was observed in a study of blood T cells in healthy people across ages. Overall study results and limits: PBMCs left unsorted prevented a conclusive naive versus antigen-experienced comparison.

A sample-barcoded 5' primer and a J-beta primer mix were used in a second PCR of about 7 to 11 cycles. A template-switch adaptor containing 12 random nucleotides labeled each cDNA molecule. TCRdb processed the 5' RACE reads anew with MiXCR; each CDR3 protein has one entry. Among about 780,000 distinct CDR3 sequences listed, 25% to 30% were seen once. This clonotype was seen a handful of times. What it binds is not known. The CDR3 runs to 15 residues. Germline CDR1 and CDR2: SGHKS and YYEKEE (reference sequence). This sample was shared with a second study, whose subject was T cells of mothers and their children. That source notes: Sample barcodes plus 2-4 random nucleotides came from the M1S primer. About 3.1 million TCR beta reads per child versus over 9.5 million per mother.

This clonotype originated in a boy between 5 and 17 years old in good health. The specimen sequenced was blood. The rearrangement joins TRBV5-5 to TRBJ2-5, with 8 bases fitting TRBD2. TRBJ2-1 explains the end of the DNA better; the J call may be wrong. In DNA, the CDR3 is TGTGCCAGCAGCTCGGGGGGGGGCCCTCTTAATGAGCAGTTCTTC. As protein: CASSSGGGPLNEQFF.